Listed here is a single T cell receptor (beta chain). Its antigen is still unknown. The sample comes from a study of human T cells and chemical hapten exposure. Study as a whole: Chiefly female patients presented with alopecia areata, totalis or universalis. Findings and caveats of the study: Patch test score was positively correlated with the counts of PT1 expanded TCRs.

The time point was: patch test 2, 6 weeks after DPC sensitization. Treatment given: therapeutic diphenylcyclopropenone sensitization with weekly scalp DPC. TCRdb processed the RACE reads anew with MiXCR; each CDR3 protein has one entry. The data hold 350,000 to 400,000 distinct CDR3 sequences, with more than 5% observed a single time. Germline CDR1 SGHDT, CDR2 YYEEEE. J lost 2 bases, V lost 3 bases, and 4 bases had no gene match. This CDR3 has 14 amino acids. Sequences were derived from whole blood, sampled in connection with sensitization to the hapten diphenylcyclopropenone (DPC). This sequence originates from a woman between 18 and 29 years old with alopecia areata. Some clones in this sample may be carry-over from other donors' samples. V is TRBV5-6 and J is TRBJ2-5, with 7 bases lining up with TRBD1. DNA for the CDR3: TGTGCCAGCAGCTATCCACAGGGGCAAGAGACCCAGTACTTC. It specifies CASSYPQGQETQYF.